This T cell receptor beta chain is from a study of CXCR3-negative and CXCR3-positive naive CD8 T cells. The wider study: Roughly 1.5 +/- 0.3 million TRB reads came from each library, giving about 140 million in total. Study-wide findings and caveats: Naive cells with CXCR3 showed TRB CDR3s that were more hydrophobic than those in CXCR3-negative naive cells. Naive subsets did not differ in surface CD5, and the authors estimated TCR strength using properties of the TRB CDR3.

Sorts performed in triplicate captured 300,000 to 350,000 cells each from every CD8+ T cell subset. The CD45RO-CCR7+CD27+CD95- phenotype denoted naive CD8+ T cells. This CDR3 is built from 15 residues. The germline gives CDR1 MNHEY, CDR2 SVGAGI. To note about this clonotype: Its target is unknown.

The libraries of TRB cDNA were prepared using 5' RACE with UMI labels. TCRdb reanalyzed the 5' RACE reads and collapses them to one entry per CDR3 protein, without DNA. Seen in this sample are about 150,000 distinct CDR3 sequences; the ten most common clones hold 0.45% to 0.55%. The specimen sequenced was naive CXCR3+ CD8+ T cells from blood. Regarding subset: CD45RO-CCR7+CD27+CD95- naive CD8+ T cells expressing CXCR3 (TNR3+). This TCR was sampled from a human donor in good health. Some clones in this sample may be carry-over from other donors' samples. The rearrangement joins TRBV6-5 to TRBJ1-1; the TCRdb D gene call, TRBD1, has no DNA to confirm it. Here the CDR3 reads CASSYSSRAPVEAFF.